This T cell receptor (beta chain) was documented in a study of T cell responses to AZD1222 COVID-19 vaccine. Generated by immunoSEQ multiplex PCR, the TCRdb table keeps only in-frame clones and is missing some. The sample includes roughly 120,000 clones, 85% to 95% seen only once; the top ten take around 1.6%. Study conclusions and caveats: Only a handful of AZD1222 recipients, six or seven in all, had baseline seropositivity. Donors were chiefly white British, with a greater number of females, and clonal diversity was perhaps underestimated. The peak T cell response came first, and repertoires were sampled only after it.

The CDR3 loop spans 15 amino acids. Trimming pared 2 bases from V and 4 bases from J, leaving 14 bases between. Germline V gene data show CDR1 as MDHEN and CDR2 as SYDVKM. With regard to this clone: Its target is unknown.

The sequenced sample was peripheral blood, obtained 28 days after the second AZD1222 dose. This TCR was sampled from an adult who received the AZD1222 COVID-19 vaccine. The chain recombines TRBV28 with TRBJ1-1, with a weak D call TRBD1 (5 bases). The CDR3 loop reads CASSLASGGSTEAFF. The CDR3 region has the DNA TGTGCCAGCAGTTTAGCTTCGGGGGGGAGCACTGAAGCTTTCTTT.